The 22 T cell receptor beta chains in this list originate from one sample, sequenced in a study of blood T cell repertoires in COVID-19. Method: immunoSEQ multiplex PCR; TCRdb's copy keeps in-frame clones and lacks some. The table lists about 50,000 clones, roughly 88% of them singletons. Sequencing was carried out using peripheral blood. Source of these receptors: a woman aged 55-69 years with acute or convalescent COVID-19.

This clone has more than one count but fewer than ten. The chain joins TRBV27 to TRBJ1-5; TRBD1 matches 9 bases. The CDR3 covers 19 residues. V was pared by 2 bases and J by 1 base, with 12 bases of the junction left unmatched. The germline CDR1 and CDR2 sequences are MNHEY and SMNVEV (reference sequence). DNA for the CDR3: TGTGCCAGCAGTTTAGTAGGGACAGGGCGATTAGGGAGCAATCAGCCCCAGCATTTT. Its translation: CASSLVGTGRLGSNQPQHF.

The rearrangement uses TRBV30 and TRBJ1-2; 12 bases are shared with TRBD1. This CDR3 spans 16 amino acids. The V gene end was trimmed by 0 bases and the J gene end by 5 bases; junction bases not matched to a gene: 7. CDR1 is GTSNPN, CDR2 SVGIG, per germline (reference sequence). This CDR3 is CAWSVPGQGAGYGYTF. The CDR3 DNA is TGTGCCTGGAGTGTCCCGGGACAGGGGGCGGGTTATGGCTACACCTTC.

The CDR3 coding sequence is TGTGCCAGCAGTGAAGTCGGGTGGGGCCTCACTGAAGCTTTCTTT. Amino acid sequence: CASSEVGWGLTEAFF. This chain joins TRBV2 and TRBJ1-1, with D possibly TRBD1 on 5 matching bases. The V gene lost 1 base and the J gene lost 4 bases, with 13 bases spanning the gap. CDR1 and CDR2 from the germline V gene are SNHLY and FYNNEI. The CDR3 has 15 residues.

The chain has TRBV5-8 and TRBJ2-3; maybe TRBD1 (5 bases). The V end was cut by 4 bases, the J end by 6 bases, with 21 bases between. Germline CDR1 is SGHTS and CDR2 is YDEGEE. This CDR3 has 16 amino acids. CDR3 sequence reads: CASSNLRRANEDTQYF. The DNA of the CDR3 is TGTGCCAGCAGCAACCTGCGCAGGGCCAACGAGGATACGCAGTATTTT.

The chain uses TRBV9 and TRBJ2-7, with TRBD1 identical over 7 bases. The germline gives CDR1 SGDLS, CDR2 YYNGEE. This CDR3 has 17 amino acids. With V trimmed by 4 bases and J by 1 base, 14 bases remained unmatched. The CDR3 sequence: CASSPGDSHRRSYEQYF. The CDR3 DNA is TGTGCCAGCAGCCCCGGGGACAGCCACAGGAGGTCCTACGAGCAGTACTTC.

The gene calls are TRBV28 and TRBJ1-6, with D possibly being TRBD1 (6 bases). The length of the CDR3 is 17 residues. V was shortened by 6 bases and J by 6 bases, with 21 bases between the two germline ends. CDR1 MDHEN and CDR2 SYDVKM come from the germline V gene. The CDR3 protein is CASREPGQITINSPLHF. CDR3 DNA: TGTGCCAGCAGAGAACCAGGACAGATAACTATTAATTCACCCCTCCACTTT.

The chain uses TRBV18 and TRBJ1-3, with D uncertain. The CDR3 covers 16 residues. Germline V CDR1 and CDR2: KGHSH, LQKENI. Between the trimmed V and J ends, which lost 1 base and 0 bases, there was a span of 10 bases. The CDR3 coding sequence is TGTGCCAGCTCACCACTTACGACAAGCTCTGGAAACACCATATATTTT. Amino acids: CASSPLTTSSGNTIYF.

This clone was seen only once. This chain uses TRBV5-6 with TRBJ1-1, with no clear D. V was pared by 4 bases and J by 3 bases, with 7 bases between. CDR1 is SGHDT, CDR2 YYEEEE, per germline. The CDR3 is 12 amino acids. The CDR3: CASSPSDTEAFF. The CDR3 DNA follows: TGTGCCAGCAGCCCTTCGGACACTGAAGCTTTCTTT.

This chain links TRBV2 with TRBJ1-1, with 11 bases identical to TRBD1. The CDR3 runs to 13 residues. The V gene end was trimmed by 11 bases and the J gene end by 6 bases; junction bases not matched to a gene: 8. Germline lookup yields CDR1 SNHLY and CDR2 FYNNEI. The CDR3 coding sequence is TGTGCCTCCTTTTGGGGACAGGGGGCTGAAGCTTTCTTT. Translating gives CASFWGQGAEAFF.

The gene calls are TRBV2 and TRBJ1-6; 9 nucleotides align to TRBD1. V trimming: 2 bases; J trimming: 6 bases; junction bases outside the gene matches: 5. The CDR3 totals 16 residues. Germline V gene data show CDR1 as SNHLY and CDR2 as FYNNEI. For the CDR3, the DNA is TGTGCCAGCAGTGAATTGGGACAGGGAATTAATTCACCCCTCCACTTT. Translation gives CASSELGQGINSPLHF.

The rearrangement links TRBV5-1 to TRBJ1-1, with 9 positions matching TRBD1. The CDR3 runs to 17 residues. CDR1 is SGHRS and CDR2 is YFSETQ in the germline V gene. Trimming at V came to 3 bases and at J to 1 base, leaving 10 bases not matched to a gene. The CDR3 spells CASSSVPGQGWNTEAFF. Here the CDR3 DNA reads TGCGCCAGCAGCTCAGTCCCGGGACAGGGATGGAACACTGAAGCTTTCTTT.

J is TRBJ1-5 and V is TRBV12-3 or TRBV12-4, with a weak D call TRBD1 (6 bases). CDR3 size: 13 residues. V lost 6 bases and J 4 bases, leaving 10 bases between the germline ends. This chain's CDR3 is CASSRGANQPQHF. The CDR3 region has the DNA TGTGCCAGCAGCAGGGGAGCTAATCAGCCCCAGCATTTT.

V gene TRBV6-6 combines with J gene TRBJ1-2; weak D call: TRBD1 (6 bases). This CDR3 region has 14 residues. The ends were cut back, 2 bases at V and 1 base at J, with 8 bases in the middle. Germline values: CDR1 MNHNY, CDR2 SVGAGI (reference sequence). CDR3 sequence reads: CASSYRGGNYGYTF. CDR3 DNA: TGTGCCAGCAGTTACAGGGGGGGTAACTATGGCTACACCTTC.

The chain joins TRBV19 to TRBJ1-5, with D unresolved. Trimming removed 4 bases at V and 4 bases at J, with 8 bases between. Per germline, CDR1 LNHDA and CDR2 SQIVND (reference sequence). This CDR3 is built from 13 residues. The CDR3 protein is CASSTLHNQPQHF. Here the CDR3 DNA reads TGTGCCAGTAGTACCTTACATAATCAGCCCCAGCATTTT.

This chain uses TRBV7-9 with TRBJ2-2; perhaps TRBD1 as D (6 bases). The V end lost 8 bases, the J end lost 2 bases, and 15 bases lay between the germline ends. CDR3 length equals 15 residues. Germline loops: CDR1 SEHNR, CDR2 FQNEAQ (reference sequence). The CDR3 loop reads CASVYWGQNTGELFF. For the CDR3, the DNA is TGTGCCAGCGTATACTGGGGACAAAACACCGGGGAGCTGTTTTTT.

This clone occurred a few times. J is TRBJ2-5 and V is TRBV12-3 or TRBV12-4, with 7 bases fitting TRBD1. CDR3 length equals 13 residues. Trimming at V came to 6 bases and at J to 5 bases, leaving 6 bases not matched to a gene. The DNA of the CDR3 is TGTGCCAGCAGCGGACAGGTTTTGGAGACCCAGTACTTC. Its protein product is CASSGQVLETQYF.

This clone was counted once. J is TRBJ2-6 and V is TRBV19; perhaps TRBD2 as D (5 bases). CDR3 length equals 16 residues. V lost 3 bases and J lost 1, with 10 bases in between. Germline CDR1 is LNHDA and CDR2 is SQIVND (reference sequence). The CDR3 loop is CASSIRGDSGANVLTF. As DNA, the CDR3 is TGTGCCAGTAGTATCCGGGGAGATTCTGGGGCCAACGTCCTGACTTTC.

The V gene is TRBV6-5, the J gene TRBJ1-1; D is possibly TRBD1 (5 bases). Trimming removed 6 bases from V and 1 base from J, with 15 bases in between. This CDR3 has 15 amino acids. Germline V gene sequence: CDR1 MNHEY, CDR2 SVGAGI. The DNA of the CDR3 is TGTGCCAGCAGCACCCAGACAGTGGGGAACACTGAAGCTTTCTTT. It codes for CASSTQTVGNTEAFF.

The chain is built from TRBV6-5 and TRBJ2-7; 7 bases match TRBD1. Per the germline V gene, CDR1 is MNHEY and CDR2 is SVGAGI. The V gene end was trimmed by 4 bases and the J gene end by 0 bases; junction bases not matched to a gene: 0. The CDR3 has 13 residues. The CDR3 reads CASSWDSSYEQYF. The CDR3 DNA reads as TGTGCCAGCAGTTGGGACAGCTCCTACGAGCAGTACTTC.

This chain joins TRBV5-1 and TRBJ1-1; D call uncertain. The germline CDR1 and CDR2 sequences are SGHRS and YFSETQ. CDR3 length: 13 residues. Trimming stripped 6 bases from V and 7 bases from J, with 16 bases between. The CDR3 loop reads CASTKMGGYEAFF. CDR3 sequence (DNA): TGCGCCAGCACCAAAATGGGAGGGTATGAAGCTTTCTTT.

The chain recombines TRBV3-1 (or the pseudogene TRBV3-2) with TRBJ2-7; 12 bases are shared with TRBD1. J lost 7 bases, V lost 3 bases, and 7 bases had no gene match. The CDR3 is 15 amino acids. CDR1 is LGHDT, CDR2 YNNKEL, per germline (reference sequence). The CDR3: CASSHRDRGQGEQYF. CDR3 sequence (DNA): TGTGCCAGCAGCCACCGGGACAGGGGGCAGGGGGAGCAGTACTTC.

This clone was recorded a few times. V and J are TRBV18 and TRBJ1-5; perhaps TRBD1 as D (6 bases). From germline, CDR1 is KGHSH and CDR2 LQKENI. Between the trimmed V and J ends, which lost 5 bases and 3 bases, there was a span of 17 bases. This CDR3 has 16 amino acids. The CDR3 DNA reads as TGTGCCAGCTCATCGACTTCCGGGGGGGCCAATCAGCCCCAGCATTTT. Translation gives CASSSTSGGANQPQHF.